The 17 T cell receptor beta chains listed next were all sequenced from one sample in a study of glioma-infiltrating T cells after dendritic cell vaccination. This sample's time point: after dendritic cell vaccination, including at tumor progression/relapse. The table came from immunoSEQ multiplex PCR; TCRdb's copy has only in-frame clones and leaves some out. The sample carries 65,000 or so clones, around 86% recorded once. The sequences come from blood, collected after dendritic cell vaccination. The receptors were sampled from a human donor with glioblastoma.

The chain couples TRBV9 to TRBJ2-7; the match to TRBD2 covers 10 bases. Losses at the gene ends were 0 bases for V and 2 bases for J; bases not matched to a gene: 2. The CDR3 sequence is 15 residues long. Germline V gene sequence: CDR1 SGDLS, CDR2 YYNGEE. The CDR3 protein is CASSVASGRAYEQYF. Here the CDR3 DNA reads TGTGCCAGCAGCGTAGCCAGCGGGAGGGCCTACGAGCAGTACTTC. The variable domain in full, completed from reference TRBV9 and TRBJ2-7, reads DSGVTQTPKHLITATGQRVTLRCSPRSGDLSVYWYQQSLDQGLQFLIQYYNGEERAKGNILERFSAQQFPDLHSELNLSSLELGDSALYFCASSVASGRAYEQYFGPGTRLTVT.

The rearrangement links TRBV5-1 to TRBJ2-5; 9 nucleotides match TRBD2. This CDR3 is built from 16 residues. V gave up 3 bases and J gave up 4 bases; unmatched junction bases: 10. The V gene's germline CDR1 is SGHRS and CDR2 YFSETQ. The CDR3 sequence: CASSSEAGGLGETQYF. The CDR3 bases are TGCGCCAGCAGCTCGGAAGCGGGAGGTTTGGGAGAGACCCAGTACTTC.

The rearrangement joins TRBV7-3 to TRBJ2-2; D is possibly TRBD1 (5 bases). The CDR3 loop spans 15 amino acids. The V end lost 3 bases, the J end lost 4 bases, and 12 bases lay between the germline ends. Germline V gene lookup returns CDR1 SGHTA and CDR2 FQGTGA. This CDR3 is CASSLQGVGTGELFF. DNA of the CDR3: TGTGCCAGCAGCTTGCAGGGCGTCGGCACCGGGGAGCTGTTTTTT. Full variable domain (outside the CDR3, taken from reference TRBV7-3 and TRBJ2-2): GAGVSQTPSNKVTEKGKYVELRCDPISGHTALYWYRQSLGQGPEFLIYFQGTGAADDSGLPNDRFFAVRPEGSVSTLKIQRTERGDSAVYLCASSLQGVGTGELFFGEGSRLTVL.

This clone was found once. The chain recombines TRBV30 with TRBJ2-7; TRBD1 aligns across 9 bases. The V and J ends lost 2 bases and 6 bases, in that order; junction bases with no gene match: 8. From germline, CDR1 is GTSNPN and CDR2 SVGIG (reference sequence). The CDR3 sequence is 14 residues long. This CDR3 is CAWSTPGQGGEQYF. DNA for the CDR3: TGTGCCTGGAGTACTCCGGGACAGGGTGGCGAGCAGTACTTC. The variable domain in full, completed from reference TRBV30 and TRBJ2-7, reads SQTIHQWPATLVQPVGSPLSLECTVEGTSNPNLYWYRQAAGRGLQLLFYSVGIGQISSEVPQNLSASRPQDRQFILSSKKLLLSDSGFYLCAWSTPGQGGEQYFGPGTRLTVT.

Only a few counts were recorded for this clone. This chain joins TRBV6-6 and TRBJ2-1; 11 nucleotides align to TRBD2. The CDR3 sequence is 16 residues long. After removal of 4 bases from V and 7 bases from J, the junction contained 9 bases not matched to a gene. Germline lookup yields CDR1 MNHNY and CDR2 SVGAGI (reference sequence). CDR3 nucleotides: TGTGCCAGCAGTTCAGGTGCCGGGACTAGCGGTAATGAGCAGTTCTTC. This encodes CASSSGAGTSGNEQFF.

This chain connects TRBV6-5 to TRBJ1-5, with 12 bases aligning to TRBD1. The CDR3 consists of 16 residues. The V and J ends lost 4 bases and 6 bases, in that order; junction bases with no gene match: 7. CDR1 is MNHEY and CDR2 is SVGAGI in the germline V gene. The CDR3 loop is CASSSSGQGAGQPQHF. In DNA, the CDR3 is TGTGCCAGCAGTTCGTCGGGACAGGGGGCAGGTCAGCCCCAGCATTTT.

The CDR3 region has the DNA TGTGCCAGTAGTATCGGGGTCTCGAGCAATCAGCCCCAGCATTTT. It is translated as CASSIGVSSNQPQHF. The chain couples TRBV19 to TRBJ1-5; no clear D. Germline V gives CDR1 LNHDA, CDR2 SQIVND (reference sequence). The CDR3 is 15 amino acids. Trimming pared 3 bases from V and 1 base from J, leaving 10 bases between.

This clone is a singleton in its sample. The chain links TRBV5-1 to TRBJ2-3, with TRBD1 matching 8 bases. The germline V gene encodes CDR1 SGHRS and CDR2 YFSETQ. CDR3 length equals 15 residues. V was clipped by 2 bases and J by 2 bases; unmatched bases: 4. CDR3 loop: CASSLGRGLTDTQYF. The CDR3 nucleotides read TGCGCCAGCAGCTTAGGCAGGGGGCTCACAGATACGCAGTATTTT.

The gene calls are TRBV2 and TRBJ1-5; 9 bases map to TRBD1. CDR1 is SNHLY, CDR2 FYNNEI, per germline. The J segment lost 7 bases and the V segment lost 4 bases, leaving 5 bases of the junction unmatched. CDR3 size: 14 residues. The CDR3, as DNA: TGTGCCAGCAGTGGGGGACAGGGCAGACAGCCCCAGCATTTT. As protein: CASSGGQGRQPQHF.

This clone has only one observation. The chain recombines TRBV2 with TRBJ2-7; D gene ambiguous. V was trimmed by 8 bases and J by 3 bases, leaving 5 bases between them. Germline CDR1 SNHLY, CDR2 FYNNEI. The CDR3 loop spans 10 amino acids. The CDR3 loop reads CASQIYEQYF. The CDR3 DNA sequence: TGTGCCAGCCAGATCTACGAGCAGTACTTC.

A word on this clone: The junction shows a germline mismatch at one end, possibly a read error. The V call is TRBV10-2, the J call TRBJ1-2, with a possible D match to TRBD1 (5 bases). Germline V gene lookup returns CDR1 WSHSY and CDR2 SAAADI. The CDR3 spans 13 residues. In DNA, the CDR3 is TGCGCCAGCAGATATCAAGGGGATTCCTTGGCATCCTTC. It codes for CASRYQGDSLASF.

V and J are TRBV7-9 and TRBJ1-5; 10 bases match TRBD1. CDR1 SEHNR and CDR2 FQNEAQ come from the germline V gene (reference sequence). This CDR3 has 16 amino acids. Trimming removed 5 bases from V and 3 bases from J; junction bases left unmatched: 7. The CDR3 loop is CASSDHGTGVNQPQHF. The CDR3 region has the DNA TGTGCCAGCAGCGATCACGGGACAGGGGTCAATCAGCCCCAGCATTTT.

The chain links TRBV5-1 to TRBJ2-5; D possibly corresponds to TRBD1 (6 bases). The germline V and J ends were trimmed by 1 base and 2 bases, with 6 bases remaining between them. The germline V gene encodes CDR1 SGHRS and CDR2 YFSETQ. The CDR3 length is 13 residues. The CDR3 spells CASSLRGQETQYF. The CDR3 region has the DNA TGCGCCAGCAGCTTGAGGGGGCAAGAGACCCAGTACTTC. The full variable domain, completed using reference TRBV5-1 and TRBJ2-5, is KAGVTQTPRYLIKTRGQQVTLSCSPISGHRSVSWYQQTPGQGLQFLFEYFSETQRNKGNFPGRFSGRQFSNSRSEMNVSTLELGDSALYLCASSLRGQETQYFGPGTRLLVL.

This clone is a singleton in its sample. This rearrangement joins TRBV12-5 to TRBJ1-1, with D possibly TRBD1 on 5 matching bases. V lost 8 bases and J lost 5, with 15 bases in between. In germline, CDR1 is LGHNT, CDR2 FRNRAP. This CDR3 is 13 amino acids long. The CDR3 here is CASSSSGGTEAFF. CDR3 nucleotide sequence: TGTGCTAGTTCGTCTTCCGGGGGGACTGAAGCTTTCTTT. Filled out from reference TRBV12-5 and TRBJ1-1, the complete variable domain reads DARVTQTPRHKVTEMGQEVTMRCQPILGHNTVFWYRQTMMQGLELLAYFRNRAPLDDSGMPKDRFSAEMPDATLATLKIQPSEPRDSAVYFCASSSSGGTEAFFGQGTRLTVV.

The chain recombines TRBV5-4 with TRBJ2-2; D remains ambiguous. V was cut by 5 bases and J by 0 bases, with 8 bases left in between. Germline V gene data show CDR1 as SGHNT and CDR2 as YYREEE (reference sequence). The CDR3 runs 14 residues. CDR3 sequence (DNA): TGTGCCAGCAGTGCAGCGCCGAACACCGGGGAGCTGTTTTTT. Translating gives CASSAAPNTGELFF.

CDR3 DNA: TGTGCCAGCAGTGTAGGACAGTTTGGCTACACCTTC. This translates into CASSVGQFGYTF. The J gene is TRBJ1-2, the V gene TRBV2; D perhaps matches TRBD1 (6 bases). The V and J ends lost 4 bases and 7 bases respectively, with 10 bases between them. CDR1 is SNHLY, CDR2 FYNNEI, per germline. The CDR3 is 12 residues long.

The rearrangement links TRBV11-3 to TRBJ1-1; a possible D gene is TRBD1 (6 bases). CDR3 length: 13 amino acids. V lost 7 bases, J lost 4 bases, and 13 bases lay in between. Germline V lookup: CDR1 SGHNT, CDR2 YENEEA. CDR3 bases: TGTGCCAGCACCCTCAGGGGCCCCACTGAAGCTTTCTTT. As protein: CASTLRGPTEAFF.